The present TCR beta chain was sequenced within a study of T cells in Graves' hyperthyroidism and ophthalmopathy. This clonotype has just a few counts. Researchers amplified the TCR beta CDR3 regions from RNA transcripts. With the HTBI primer set, the TCR CDR3 went through a first round of RT-PCR. TCRdb called the multiplex PCR reads again in MiXCR, with one record for every CDR3 protein. The sample carries under 350,000 distinct CDR3 sequences, 15% to 20% recorded once. Germline CDR1 ENHRY, CDR2 SYGVKD. V was trimmed by 4 bases and J by 6 bases, leaving 10 bases between them. CDR3 size: 13 residues. Source material: blood. This receptor was obtained from a woman aged 50 to 65 with Graves' hyperthyroidism. J is TRBJ1-5 and V is TRBV10-3, with D uncertain. As DNA, the CDR3 is TGTGCCATCAGTGGGAGGGAGGGTCAGCCCCAGCATTTT. Protein: CAISGREGQPQHF.